Each of the 5 T cell receptor beta chains below was sequenced from the same sample in a study of T-cell memory formation after mild COVID-19. In TCRdb, the 5' RACE reads were re-called with MiXCR into one record per CDR3 protein. This sample yields about 430,000 distinct CDR3 sequences, of which approximately 24% are seen a single time; 8.8% belongs to the top ten. The sequenced sample consisted of PBMCs or a T cell subset sorted from them (not recorded which). These TCRs come from an adult woman who had mild COVID-19 (a few samples of this study predate the infection). Cell type and time point are not known.

This sequence joins TRBV4-2 and TRBJ1-6; 8 bases are shared with TRBD1. The CDR3 totals 14 residues. Looked up from germline, CDR1 is LGHNA and CDR2 is YNFKEQ. The trim removed 2 bases at V and 7 bases at J, leaving 1 base unmatched. The CDR3 here is CASSQRQGNSPLHF. The CDR3 DNA sequence: TGTGCCAGCAGCCAACGACAGGGGAATTCACCCCTCCACTTT.

Only one count was recorded for this clonotype. The chain combines TRBV30 with TRBJ1-2, with 7 bases aligning to TRBD1. This CDR3 spans 11 amino acids. CDR1 GTSNPN and CDR2 SVGIG come from the germline V gene (reference sequence). J was trimmed by 6 bases and V by 8 bases; bases with no gene match: 6. CDR3 nucleotide sequence: TGTGCCGGGATCGGGACAGATGGCTACACCTTC. It yields the protein CAGIGTDGYTF.

The V gene is TRBV9, the J gene TRBJ2-1, with TRBD2 matching 7 bases. CDR3 length equals 15 residues. Germline trimming cut 0 bases from V and 0 bases from J; bases unmatched to any gene: 0. Germline V CDR1 and CDR2: SGDLS, YYNGEE. The CDR3 spells CASSVERDSYNEQFF. The DNA for the CDR3 is TGTGCCAGCAGCGTAGAGCGGGACTCCTACAATGAGCAGTTCTTC.

The chain links TRBV6-1 to TRBJ2-2; D perhaps matches TRBD2 (6 bases). In germline, CDR1 is MNHNS, CDR2 SASEGT. Trimming took 6 bases from V and 2 from J, leaving 13 bases between them. This CDR3 is built from 15 residues. The CDR3 is CASRIGSGNTGELFF. CDR3 DNA sequence: TGTGCCAGCAGAATCGGGAGCGGCAACACCGGGGAGCTGTTTTTT.

The chain links TRBV11-2 to TRBJ1-6; D might be TRBD1 (6 bases). The CDR3 runs to 13 residues. V shed 6 bases and J shed 9 bases, with 12 bases lying between them. Germline V CDR1 and CDR2: SGHAT, FQNNGV. Here the CDR3 reads CASSQDSGSPLHF. The CDR3 DNA is TGTGCCAGCAGTCAGGACAGTGGTTCACCCCTCCACTTT.